The clone carrying this TCR beta chain occurred a few times. This sample stems from a study of T cell repertoires in cytomegalovirus infection. A single record per CDR3 protein comes from TCRdb applying MiXCR to the reads. Here the sample spans around 550,000 distinct CDR3 sequences, about a quarter being singletons. The sequenced material came from PBMCs. This TCR came from a human donor in good health (CMV status not recorded). Some clones in this sample may be carry-over from other donors' samples.

This chain's CDR3 is CASSAWPTENQPQHF. Written as DNA, the CDR3 is TGTGCCAGCAGTGCTTGGCCGACAGAGAATCAGCCCCAGCATTTT. The rearrangement joins TRBV6-1 to TRBJ1-5; a possible D gene is TRBD1 (5 bases). The V end was cut by 4 bases, the J end by 4 bases, with 14 bases between. CDR3 length: 15 amino acids. CDR1 is MNHNS, CDR2 SASEGT, per germline.